Following are 24 T cell receptor beta chains from one sample sequenced in a study of prognosis after radiotherapy for stage I lung cancer (dated by TCRdb to the early 2020s). TCRdb records Illumina HiSeq 3000 as the sequencer. Two rounds of multiplex PCR were performed to amplify the TCR beta CDR3 region from genomic DNA. The first PCR round used primers specific to each TRBV and TRBJ gene, and the primer sequences were filed in Chinese patent CN105087789A. TCRdb handled the public reads itself, with Q25 trimming in fastp and clone calling in MiXCR, and kept productive beta chains. Rows are unified per CDR3 protein, each entry keeping the most common DNA and genes. Across this sample there are 30,000 to 40,000 distinct CDR3 sequences, with approximately 35% seen only once. In total, the top ten clones hold roughly 29% of the sample. The sample consisted of PBMCs, taken before or after stereotactic body radiation therapy (not recorded which). These receptors were collected from a donor over 45 with non-small cell lung cancer.

This clonotype was counted at least ten times. The rearrangement joins TRBV9 to TRBJ2-7; a weak D match, TRBD2 (5 bases). The CDR3 runs 16 residues. The V gene's germline CDR1 is SGDLS and CDR2 YYNGEE. Trimming took off 2 bases at V and 0 bases at J, with 15 bases between the two ends. For the CDR3, the DNA is TGTGCCAGCAGCGTCCAGCCCGGGGTTTTCTCCTACGAGCAGTACTTC. It specifies CASSVQPGVFSYEQYF.

This clonotype was seen ten or more times. The V gene is TRBV19, the J gene TRBJ2-5; possibly TRBD2 for D (5 bases). CDR1 LNHDA and CDR2 SQIVND come from the germline V gene (reference sequence). Between the trimmed V and J ends, which lost 2 bases and 5 bases, there was a span of 6 bases. The CDR3 has 12 residues. CDR3 loop: CASSIRDETQYF. The CDR3 nucleotides are TGTGCCAGTAGTATACGGGATGAGACCCAGTACTTC.

This clonotype was recorded a few times. The CDR3 nucleotides read TGTGCCAGCAGTGAGTTTTGGCTAGCGGGGGGGGAATACACAGATACGCAGTATTTT. Encoded protein: CASSEFWLAGGEYTDTQYF. The rearrangement uses TRBV6-1 and TRBJ2-3, with 12 bases fitting TRBD2. CDR1 and CDR2 (germline): MNHNS, SASEGT. The CDR3 totals 19 residues. Trimming cost V 3 bases and J 2 bases; bases outside gene matches: 12.

This clonotype has a count of ten or more. V usage is TRBV5-1 and J usage is TRBJ2-2; 10 nucleotides agree with TRBD1. V dropped 4 bases and J dropped 7; count of bases not matched to a gene: 7. This CDR3 spans 15 amino acids. Per the germline V gene, CDR1 is SGHRS and CDR2 is YFSETQ. The CDR3: CASSTTGGNGGELFF. CDR3 coding DNA: TGCGCCAGCAGCACGACAGGGGGCAACGGCGGGGAGCTGTTTTTT.

In this sample, this clonotype turned up many times. V and J are TRBV18 and TRBJ1-4; TRBD1 matches 9 bases. The CDR3 loop spans 15 amino acids. Germline-derived CDR1 and CDR2 are KGHSH and LQKENI. Trimming at V came to 6 bases and at J to 3 bases, leaving 5 bases not matched to a gene. For the CDR3, the DNA is TGTGCCAGCTCCCCTACAGGGGGCTCTAATGAAAAACTGTTTTTT. This gives the protein CASSPTGGSNEKLFF.

This clonotype was seen repeatedly, ten times or more. The chain combines TRBV18 with TRBJ1-5; D might be TRBD1 (5 bases). V lost 5 bases and J 10 bases, leaving 15 bases between the germline ends. Germline CDR1 reads KGHSH; CDR2 reads LQKENI. The CDR3 totals 13 residues. The CDR3, as DNA: TGTGCCAGCTCAAGGGCCGACAGTGATCCCCAGCATTTT. Protein product: CASSRADSDPQHF.

At least ten counts were recorded for this clonotype. The chain couples TRBV12-3 or TRBV12-4 to TRBJ2-7, with D perhaps TRBD1 (6 bases). Between the trimmed V and J ends, which lost 4 bases and 7 bases, there was a span of 23 bases. The CDR3 sequence is 16 residues long. The DNA for the CDR3 is TGTGCCAGCAGTTCCAGTTTAATGACACAGGGAGAGGAGCAGTACTTC. This encodes CASSSSLMTQGEEQYF.

There are many counts of this clonotype. This chain connects TRBV20-1 to TRBJ1-1; no definite D call. The CDR3 contains 14 residues. CDR1 and CDR2 from the germline V gene are DFQATT and SNEGSKA (reference sequence). Trimming cost V 0 bases and J 2 bases, with 10 bases left between them. The CDR3, as DNA: TGCAGTGCTAGAGATCTAATTTTCAACACTGAAGCTTTCTTT. It is translated as CSARDLIFNTEAFF.

This clonotype showed up many times. The rearrangement joins TRBV10-2 to TRBJ1-5, with 8 nucleotides matching TRBD1. The germline CDR1 and CDR2 sequences are WSHSY and SAAADI. The CDR3 runs 15 residues. Trimming removed 10 bases from V and 0 bases from J; junction bases left unmatched: 8. CDR3 nucleotides: TGCGCCACTCGACAGGGGACGATTAGCAATCAGCCCCAGCATTTT. It encodes CATRQGTISNQPQHF.

Concerning this clonotype: It differs at one base from a far larger clone, so likely a read error. The V gene is TRBV6-4, the J gene TRBJ1-5; possible D gene TRBD1, 5 bases. Trimming shortened V by 6 bases and J by 4 bases, and 10 bases separated the two germline ends. Per the germline V gene, CDR1 is MRHNA and CDR2 is SNTAGT. The CDR3 extends over 13 amino acids. CDR3 residues: CASRVGDNQPQHF. The CDR3 nucleotides read TGTGCCAGCAGGGTAGGGGATAATCAGCCCCAGCATTTT.

As for this clonotype: This likely traces to a read error, being one base from a far larger clone. This chain uses TRBV6-1 with TRBJ1-6, with no clear D. The CDR3 length is 15 residues. From germline, CDR1 is MNHNS and CDR2 SASEGT. V gave up 7 bases and J gave up 5 bases, with 15 bases separating them. CDR3 protein: CASIFTPEDNSPLHF. CDR3 DNA: TGTGCCAGCATTTTCACTCCTGAAGATAATTCACCCCTCCACTTT.

On this clonotype itself: This clone may be a read error of a much larger clone one base away. This rearrangement joins TRBV30 to TRBJ2-7; tentatively, D is TRBD1 or TRBD2 (5 bases each). The CDR3 is made up of 12 amino acids. Germline values: CDR1 GTSNPN, CDR2 SVGIG (reference sequence). Trimming took off 7 bases at V and 5 bases at J, with 15 bases between the two ends. The CDR3 DNA reads TGTGCCTACCGGGACCCAGTAGACGAGCAGTACTTC. Amino acid sequence: CAYRDPVDEQYF.

This clonotype was counted at least ten times. The chain carries TRBV9 and TRBJ2-7, with unresolved D. CDR1 SGDLS and CDR2 YYNGEE come from the germline V gene. V lost 0 bases and J 6 bases, leaving 4 bases between the germline ends. The CDR3 consists of 11 residues. Written as DNA, the CDR3 is TGTGCCAGCAGCGTAGGGGGCGAGCAGTACTTC. Its translation: CASSVGGEQYF.

This clonotype was found many times. The rearrangement uses TRBV29-1 and TRBJ1-2, with 7 bases that match TRBD1. The CDR3 loop spans 15 amino acids. From germline, CDR1 is SQVTM and CDR2 ANQGSEA. J gave up 0 bases and V 2 bases, and 6 bases lay outside the gene matches. The CDR3 spells CSVENRDRPNYGYTF. DNA for the CDR3: TGCAGCGTTGAAAACCGGGACAGACCTAACTATGGCTACACCTTC.

This clonotype was seen repeatedly, ten times or more. The chain recombines TRBV11-2 with TRBJ2-1, with 7 bases lining up with TRBD2. In germline, CDR1 is SGHAT, CDR2 FQNNGV. The CDR3 runs to 16 residues. The trim removed 2 bases at V and 4 bases at J, leaving 8 bases unmatched. The CDR3 DNA sequence: TGTGCCAGCAGCTTACTCTTAGCGGGTTTTTACAATGAGCAGTTCTTC. Protein sequence: CASSLLLAGFYNEQFF.

The chain carries TRBV4-2 and TRBJ2-5, with a weak D call TRBD2 (6 bases). CDR1 and CDR2 from the germline V gene are LGHNA and YNFKEQ. V was trimmed by 0 bases and J by 4 bases, leaving 12 bases between them. CDR3 length equals 15 residues. This chain's CDR3 is CASSQDGAGTETQYF. In DNA, the CDR3 is TGTGCCAGCAGCCAAGATGGGGCGGGGACAGAGACCCAGTACTTC.

This clonotype was detected ten times or more. J is TRBJ2-5 and V is TRBV20-1, with D possibly matching TRBD2 (6 bases). The V end lost 6 bases, the J end lost 5 bases, and 13 bases lay between the germline ends. Germline loops: CDR1 DFQATT, CDR2 SNEGSKA (reference sequence). The CDR3 consists of 12 residues. CDR3 region: CSARWGVETQYF. The CDR3, as DNA: TGCAGTGCGAGGTGGGGGGTGGAGACCCAGTACTTC.

This clonotype is a singleton in its sample. This rearrangement joins TRBV6-2 or TRBV6-3 to TRBJ2-7; TRBD1 or TRBD2 may be the D gene (5 bases each). V lost 0 bases and J 3 bases, leaving 18 bases between the germline ends. The CDR3 loop spans 17 amino acids. Germline assignment: CDR1 MNHEY and CDR2 SVGEGT. CDR3 residues: CASSYSQPGRLDYEQYF. CDR3 sequence (DNA): TGTGCCAGCAGTTACTCACAGCCGGGACGGCTAGACTACGAGCAGTACTTC.

This clonotype has at least ten counts. Here the CDR3 DNA reads TGCGCCAGCAGCCAAAGTGGGACTGGAGGTTTTGATGAAAAACTGTTTTTT. Translating it yields CASSQSGTGGFDEKLFF. This chain links TRBV4-1 with TRBJ1-4; D might be TRBD1 (5 bases). Germline values: CDR1 MGHRA, CDR2 YSYEKL. The CDR3 runs to 17 residues. Between the trimmed V and J ends, which lost 2 bases and 6 bases, there was a span of 19 bases.

The V and J genes are TRBV6-4 and TRBJ2-1, with TRBD2 identical over 13 bases. Germline loops: CDR1 MRHNA, CDR2 SNTAGT. The J segment lost 7 bases and the V segment lost 6 bases, leaving 9 bases of the junction unmatched. The CDR3 covers 16 residues. The CDR3 reads CASRGLAGLLGNEQFF. The CDR3 coding sequence is TGTGCCAGCAGGGGACTAGCGGGACTCCTAGGGAATGAGCAGTTCTTC.

In its sample, this clonotype was seen many times. The chain recombines TRBV7-6 with TRBJ2-5; the D gene is possibly TRBD1 (6 bases). Trimming shortened V by 6 bases and J by 1 base, and 12 bases separated the two germline ends. Per the germline V gene, CDR1 is SGHVS and CDR2 is FNYEAQ. CDR3 size: 14 residues. This chain's CDR3 is CASRAGTPQETQYF. CDR3 DNA: TGTGCCAGCAGGGCCGGGACACCCCAAGAGACCCAGTACTTC.

This clonotype came up many times. The V gene is TRBV6-1, the J gene TRBJ2-3, with D possibly being TRBD1 (6 bases). The length of the CDR3 is 13 residues. The germline V gene has CDR1 MNHNS and CDR2 SASEGT. The ends were cut back, 8 bases at V and 2 bases at J, with 11 bases in the middle. The CDR3 here is CASQQGPTDTQYF. The CDR3 DNA reads as TGTGCCAGCCAACAGGGCCCCACAGATACGCAGTATTTT.

This clonotype is a singleton in its sample. A far larger clone is just one base off, so this is likely a read error. The rearrangement links TRBV6-5 to TRBJ1-2; tentatively, D is TRBD1 (6 bases). The length of the CDR3 is 13 residues. Germline V gene sequence: CDR1 MNHEY, CDR2 SVGAGI. V gave up 10 bases and J gave up 7 bases, with 19 bases separating them. Here the CDR3 reads CAIEAPGAAGYTF. The CDR3 DNA sequence: TGTGCCATTGAGGCGCCGGGGGCGGCTGGCTACACCTTC.

There are many counts of this clonotype. The chain has TRBV24-1 and TRBJ1-5; D not resolved. The CDR3 is 14 amino acids. From germline, CDR1 is KGHDR and CDR2 SFDVKD. V was clipped by 4 bases and J by 0 bases, with 6 bases between them. The CDR3 sequence is CATSEHGSNQPQHF. As DNA, the CDR3 is TGTGCCACCAGTGAACACGGTAGCAATCAGCCCCAGCATTTT.